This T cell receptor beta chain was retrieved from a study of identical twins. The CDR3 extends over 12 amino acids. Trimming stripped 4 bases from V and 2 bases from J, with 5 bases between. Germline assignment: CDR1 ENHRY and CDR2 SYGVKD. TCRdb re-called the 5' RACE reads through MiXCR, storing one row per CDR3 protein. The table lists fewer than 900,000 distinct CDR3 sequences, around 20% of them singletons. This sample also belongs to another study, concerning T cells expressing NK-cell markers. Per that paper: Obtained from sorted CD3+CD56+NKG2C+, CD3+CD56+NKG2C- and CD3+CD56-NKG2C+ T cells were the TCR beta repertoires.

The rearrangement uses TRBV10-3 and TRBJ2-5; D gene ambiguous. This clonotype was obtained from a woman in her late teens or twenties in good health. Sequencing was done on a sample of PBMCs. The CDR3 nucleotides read TGTGCCATCAGTGTTTCACAAGAGACCCAGTACTTC. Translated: CAISVSQETQYF.